The clone carrying this TCR beta chain occurred a few times. These data come from a study of shared clonotypes between healthy human individuals. Measured with immunoSEQ multiplex PCR; TCRdb has only the in-frame clones, and not every one. The data contain hundreds of thousands of clones, around 79% of them singletons. Germline V gene lookup returns CDR1 SGHNT and CDR2 YYREEE (reference sequence). The CDR3 is 18 residues long. Trimming took 0 bases from V and 1 from J, leaving 19 bases between them. The chain joins TRBV5-4 to TRBJ1-2; TRBD1 might be the D (5 bases). Sequencing input: PBMCs. The clonotype originates from a woman aged 40 to 50 in good health. Some clones in this sample may be carry-over from other donors' samples. The CDR3 bases are TGTGCCAGCAGCTTGGGGGGCGGCAGTGGGACCATTAACTATGGCTACACCTTC. Amino acid sequence: CASSLGGGSGTINYGYTF.